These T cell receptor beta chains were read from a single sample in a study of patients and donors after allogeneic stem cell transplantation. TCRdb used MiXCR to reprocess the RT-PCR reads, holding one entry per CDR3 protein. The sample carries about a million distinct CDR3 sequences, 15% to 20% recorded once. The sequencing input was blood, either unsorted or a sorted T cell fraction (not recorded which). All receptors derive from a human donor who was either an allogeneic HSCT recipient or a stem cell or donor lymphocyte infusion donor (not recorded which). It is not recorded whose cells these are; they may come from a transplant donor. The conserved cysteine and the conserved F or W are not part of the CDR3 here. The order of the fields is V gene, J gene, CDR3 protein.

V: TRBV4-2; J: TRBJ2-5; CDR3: ASSQDGPAAGGYQETQY
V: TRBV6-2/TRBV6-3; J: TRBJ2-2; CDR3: ASKLDGELF
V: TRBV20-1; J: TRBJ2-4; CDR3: SARDAVHIQY
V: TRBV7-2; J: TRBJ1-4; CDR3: ASTGGGREKLF
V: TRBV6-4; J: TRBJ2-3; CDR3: ARTEDFSGSEDTQY
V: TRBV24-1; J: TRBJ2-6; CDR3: ATSDSGTGHSGANVLT
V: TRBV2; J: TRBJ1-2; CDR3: ASRKRFRDKDFGYT
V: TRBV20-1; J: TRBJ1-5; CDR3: SARDLRGPGNQPQH
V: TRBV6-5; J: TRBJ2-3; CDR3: ASSYGSAGDCTDTQY
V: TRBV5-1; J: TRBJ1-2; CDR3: ASSLEGYYGYT
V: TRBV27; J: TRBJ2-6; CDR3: ASSFGRGGANVLT
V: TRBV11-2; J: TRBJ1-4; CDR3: ASSRWTGTEKLF
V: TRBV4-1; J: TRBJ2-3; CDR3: ASSQDLGSGTDTQY
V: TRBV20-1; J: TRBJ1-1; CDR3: SAGLQGMNTEAF
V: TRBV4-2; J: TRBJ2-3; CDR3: ASSQEVGQSTDTQY
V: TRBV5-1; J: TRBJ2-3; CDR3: ASSSGTSGAGTQY
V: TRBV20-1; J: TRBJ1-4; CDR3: SANRVGNEKLF
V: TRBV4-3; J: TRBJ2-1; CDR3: ASSQDRGFSYNEQF